One and the same sample provided the 32 T cell receptor beta chains below, sequenced in a study of blood T cells in healthy people across ages. Then a second PCR, running roughly 7 to 11 cycles, was carried out with a sample-barcoded 5' primer and a J-beta primer mix. TCRdb called the 5' RACE reads again in MiXCR, with one record for every CDR3 protein. The table has approximately 810,000 distinct CDR3 sequences, 35% to 40% seen once; the top ten hold 10% to 15%. Sequenced: blood. All receptors derive from a man aged 18 to 30 in good health.

The chain links TRBV5-1 to TRBJ2-2; no definite D call. From germline, CDR1 is SGHRS and CDR2 YFSETQ. The germline V and J ends were trimmed by 2 bases and 0 bases, with 8 bases remaining between them. The CDR3 totals 15 residues. DNA for the CDR3: TGCGCCAGCAGCTTTACAGACTCGAACACCGGGGAGCTGTTTTTT. Encoded protein: CASSFTDSNTGELFF.

The CDR3 nucleotides are TGTGCCAGCACCCTCGGGCCCACTGAGCAGTTCTTC. This gives the protein CASTLGPTEQFF. The chain carries TRBV7-9 and TRBJ2-1; D ambiguous. CDR3 length: 12 amino acids. Trimming removed 7 bases at V and 9 bases at J, with 13 bases between. Per germline, CDR1 SEHNR and CDR2 FQNEAQ (reference sequence).

In this sample, this clonotype turned up a few times. CDR3 protein: CASSQQRTAVQETQYF. Written as DNA, the CDR3 is TGTGCCAGCAGCCAACAAAGGACGGCAGTCCAAGAGACCCAGTACTTC. This rearrangement joins TRBV3-1 to TRBJ2-5; the D is unclear. CDR1 is LGHDT and CDR2 is YNNKEL in the germline V gene (reference sequence). CDR3 length: 16 residues. V lost 2 bases to trimming and J lost 1 base, with 14 bases between them.

With regard to this clonotype: One base away lies a much larger clone, so this may be a sequencing read error. The rearrangement links TRBV12-3 or TRBV12-4 to TRBJ2-3; no reliable D call. The J call may be mistaken, given a closer DNA end match to TRBJ1-5. This CDR3 is 15 amino acids long. This CDR3 reads CASSFSSGREDTQHF. The CDR3 DNA sequence: TGTGCCAGCAGTTTTAGTTCAGGTCGGGAAGATACGCAGCATTTT.

V gene TRBV30 combines with J gene TRBJ1-2; 7 nucleotides match TRBD1. Germline V CDR1 and CDR2: GTSNPN, SVGIG (reference sequence). The length of the CDR3 is 13 residues. V dropped 5 bases and J dropped 4; count of bases not matched to a gene: 7. CDR3 in amino acids: CAWSGGLGYGYTF. CDR3 nucleotides: TGTGCCTGGTCAGGGGGGCTTGGCTATGGCTACACCTTC.

Comment on this clonotype: A much larger clone differs by one base, so this may be a read error. The chain uses TRBV5-1 and TRBJ2-5, with TRBD1 matching over 7 bases. The CDR3 is made up of 18 amino acids. Looked up from germline, CDR1 is SGHRS and CDR2 is YFSETQ. Germline trimming cut 6 bases from V and 5 bases from J; bases unmatched to any gene: 22. The CDR3 DNA sequence: TGCGCCAGCAACTTCGGGGATGAAACTACAGGGGAACGGGAGACCCAGTACTTC. Amino acid sequence: CASNFGDETTGERETQYF.

The chain has TRBV6-2 or TRBV6-3 and TRBJ2-5; 11 nucleotides line up with TRBD2. Germline lookup yields CDR1 MNHEY and CDR2 SVGEGT. Unmatched junction bases numbered 13, after V lost 5 bases and J lost 11 bases. The CDR3 has 15 residues. CDR3 residues: CASSHLAGGGNEQYF. The DNA for the CDR3 is TGTGCCAGCAGTCACCTAGCGGGGGGTGGCAATGAGCAGTACTTC.

This clonotype was counted a few times. This chain connects TRBV5-1 to TRBJ2-3; D possibly uses TRBD1 or TRBD2 (5 bases each). CDR3 length: 15 residues. The V end was cut by 7 bases, the J end by 3 bases, with 18 bases between. Germline CDR1 is SGHRS and CDR2 is YFSETQ. The CDR3 coding sequence is TGCGCCAGCTACATATCGAGGGGAAGGACAGATACGCAGTATTTT. Translation: CASYISRGRTDTQYF.

Only a few counts were recorded for this clonotype. The J gene is TRBJ1-2, the V gene TRBV7-9; 8 bases are a match to TRBD1. There are 18 residues in the CDR3. Germline V gene lookup returns CDR1 SEHNR and CDR2 FQNEAQ (reference sequence). V shed 3 bases, J shed 4 bases, and the junction held 16 bases outside the gene matches. The CDR3 DNA follows: TGTGCCAGCAGCTTGGGGCAGGGGGCCCCCCGGACGGCCTATGGCTACACCTTC. Protein: CASSLGQGAPRTAYGYTF.

Concerning this clonotype: This may be a read error: a much more frequent sequence differs by one nucleotide. V and J are TRBV7-7 and TRBJ2-7, with TRBD1 matching over 9 bases. The end of the DNA aligns better with TRBJ2-5, so the J call may be wrong. From germline, CDR1 is SSHAT and CDR2 FNYEAQ (reference sequence). CDR3 length: 15 residues. CDR3 sequence reads: CASSSGTGFSGTQYF. Here the CDR3 DNA reads TGTGCTAGCAGCTCCGGGACAGGGTTTTCTGGGACCCAGTACTTC.

Worth noting for this clonotype: One base away lies a much larger clone, so this may be a sequencing read error. This sequence joins TRBV12-3 or TRBV12-4 and TRBJ2-1; 7 nucleotides match TRBD2. The CDR3 is 17 residues long. Unmatched junction bases numbered 12, after V lost 5 bases and J lost 2 bases. The CDR3: CASSLGGIGGTYNEQFF. CDR3 in DNA: TGTGCCAGCAGTCTCGGGGGGATTGGTGGCACCTACAATGAGCAGTTCTTC.

This clonotype appeared a few times. This sequence joins TRBV7-2 and TRBJ2-3, with D possibly called TRBD1 or TRBD2 (5 bases each). Germline V gene sequence: CDR1 SGHTA, CDR2 FQGNSA. Trimming removed 5 bases from V and 2 bases from J, with 23 bases in between. The CDR3 has 18 residues. This CDR3 reads CASSPGTDHQLNTDTQYF. Here the CDR3 DNA reads TGTGCCAGCAGCCCCGGGACGGACCACCAACTGAACACAGATACGCAGTATTTT.

This sequence joins TRBV6-6 and TRBJ1-6; D possibly corresponds to TRBD1 (5 bases). V was shortened by 8 bases and J by 10 bases, with 15 bases between the two germline ends. Germline V gives CDR1 MNHNY, CDR2 SVGAGI (reference sequence). The length of the CDR3 is 13 residues. The CDR3 loop is CASVQAVGSPLHF. The DNA of the CDR3 is TGTGCCAGCGTACAGGCGGTTGGGTCACCCCTCCACTTT.

The chain links TRBV5-1 to TRBJ1-1; no clear D gene. Per the germline V gene, CDR1 is SGHRS and CDR2 is YFSETQ. The CDR3 consists of 15 residues. V dropped 0 bases and J dropped 4 bases, with 13 bases sitting between them. The CDR3 DNA sequence: TGCGCCAGCAGCTTGGAGCCGGGCCGGGGCACTGAAGCTTTCTTT. It translates to CASSLEPGRGTEAFF.

The chain joins TRBV27 to TRBJ1-1, with TRBD1 identical over 9 bases. This CDR3 is built from 14 residues. Germline V gene data show CDR1 as MNHEY and CDR2 as SMNVEV (reference sequence). Trimming took 6 bases from V and 3 from J; bases not matched to a gene: 5. Here the CDR3 reads CASSKDRGDTEAFF. The CDR3 nucleotides are TGTGCCAGCAGCAAAGACAGGGGGGACACTGAAGCTTTCTTT.

The V and J genes are TRBV7-2 and TRBJ1-2; D might be TRBD1 (5 bases). The CDR3 has 13 amino acids. Per germline, CDR1 SGHTA and CDR2 FQGNSA. V was trimmed by 1 base and J by 4 bases, leaving 7 bases between them. CDR3 sequence: CASSLVGTYGYTF. The CDR3 DNA reads as TGTGCCAGCAGCTTAGTAGGGACCTATGGCTACACCTTC.

CDR3 region: CASSQDPGLAGVSDTQYF. Here the CDR3 DNA reads TGCGCCAGCAGCCAAGACCCGGGACTAGCGGGGGTATCAGATACGCAGTATTTT. The chain is built from TRBV4-3 and TRBJ2-3; 14 bases are shared with TRBD2. The V and J ends lost 0 bases and 4 bases, in that order; junction bases with no gene match: 6. CDR3 length equals 18 residues. CDR1 and CDR2 from the germline V gene are LGHNA and YSLEER.

The chain combines TRBV4-3 with TRBJ2-3, with D possibly TRBD1 on 6 matching bases. CDR1 is LGHNA and CDR2 is YSLEER in the germline V gene. Trimming took 1 base from V and 1 from J, leaving 15 bases between them. The CDR3 runs 17 residues. CDR3 in amino acids: CASSQAAGARGTDTQYF. The DNA of the CDR3 is TGCGCCAGCAGCCAAGCGGCAGGGGCTAGAGGCACAGATACGCAGTATTTT.

The chain has TRBV7-2 and TRBJ2-5; 10 positions match TRBD1. Per the germline V gene, CDR1 is SGHTA and CDR2 is FQGNSA. V shed 6 bases, J shed 11 bases, and the junction held 12 bases outside the gene matches. This CDR3 spans 14 amino acids. The CDR3 spells CASSGDRGNNEQYF. The CDR3 DNA is TGTGCCAGCAGTGGGGACAGGGGTAACAATGAACAGTACTTC. Complete variable domain (other parts from reference TRBV7-2 and TRBJ2-5): GAGVSQSPSNKVTEKGKDVELRCDPISGHTALYWYRQSLGQGLEFLIYFQGNSAPDKSGLPSDRFSAERTGGSVSTLTIQRTQQEDSAVYLCASSGDRGNNEQYFGPGTRLLVL.

The chain combines TRBV18 with TRBJ1-2; no reliable D call. With 0 bases removed from V and 6 bases from J, the gap between germline ends came to 8 bases. In germline, CDR1 is KGHSH, CDR2 LQKENI. The length of the CDR3 is 13 residues. CDR3 loop: CASSPPSWDGYTF. The CDR3 DNA follows: TGTGCCAGCTCACCACCGAGTTGGGATGGCTACACCTTC.

This clonotype has a handful of counts. The genes are TRBV10-3 and TRBJ2-1; TRBD2 aligns across 15 bases. Unmatched junction bases numbered 9, after V lost 11 bases and J lost 7 bases. Germline CDR1 ENHRY, CDR2 SYGVKD. This CDR3 spans 15 amino acids. The CDR3 loop is CAVGLAGGPGNEQFF. CDR3 nucleotides: TGTGCCGTTGGACTAGCGGGGGGGCCGGGGAATGAGCAGTTCTTC.

The genes are TRBV7-6 and TRBJ2-1, with 9 nucleotides matching TRBD2. Per germline, CDR1 SGHVS and CDR2 FNYEAQ. Trimming took 4 bases from V and 7 from J; bases not matched to a gene: 11. This CDR3 has 16 amino acids. The CDR3 sequence is CASSSHRRGGGNEQFF. The CDR3 DNA follows: TGTGCCAGCAGCTCGCATAGGCGGGGGGGTGGTAATGAGCAGTTCTTC.

The rearrangement uses TRBV2 and TRBJ2-6; no reliable D call. The CDR3 spans 16 residues. Germline CDR1 SNHLY, CDR2 FYNNEI. The germline V and J ends were trimmed by 4 bases and 4 bases, with 14 bases remaining between them. The CDR3 sequence: CASSVVKGTGANVLTF. The CDR3 nucleotides read TGTGCCAGCAGTGTTGTCAAGGGAACCGGGGCCAACGTCCTGACTTTC.

With regard to this clonotype: A much larger clone lies a single base off, so this may be a read error. In DNA form, the CDR3 reads TGTGCCAGCAGCCTTAGCGGGGGAAACTACAATGAGCAGTACTTC. Encoded protein: CASSLSGGNYNEQYF. The chain joins TRBV7-2 to TRBJ2-1; 9 nucleotides line up with TRBD2. The J call is doubtful: the DNA matches TRBJ2-7 better. There are 15 residues in the CDR3. Germline V gene sequence: CDR1 SGHTA, CDR2 FQGNSA.

The gene calls are TRBV25-1 and TRBJ2-5; 9 bases fit TRBD1. The J call is uncertain, as TRBJ2-7 better fits the DNA end. This CDR3 is built from 16 residues. Germline V CDR1 and CDR2: MGHDK, SYGVNS. Written as DNA, the CDR3 is TGTGCCAGCAGTGACCCCGAGACAGGGGGTACCTACGAGCAGTACTTC. Amino acids: CASSDPETGGTYEQYF.

This clonotype was seen repeatedly, ten times or more. The chain couples TRBV7-2 to TRBJ2-1, with TRBD1 matching 7 bases. This CDR3 contains 14 residues. Germline assignment: CDR1 SGHTA and CDR2 FQGNSA. V lost 1 base to trimming and J lost 7 bases; unmatched junction nucleotides: 4. This CDR3 reads CASSLVGTDNEQFF. CDR3 DNA: TGTGCCAGCAGCTTAGTGGGGACAGATAATGAGCAGTTCTTC.

This clonotype has only a few counts. V is TRBV4-1 and J is TRBJ2-7, with 10 bases lining up with TRBD1. Looked up from germline, CDR1 is MGHRA and CDR2 is YSYEKL. The CDR3 has 16 amino acids. The J segment lost 7 bases and the V segment lost 3 bases, leaving 12 bases of the junction unmatched. CDR3 coding DNA: TGCGCCAGCAGCCATATCCTGGGACAGGGGAAAAATGAGCAGTACTTC. It is translated as CASSHILGQGKNEQYF.

This clonotype was picked up a small number of times. The J gene is TRBJ2-2, the V gene TRBV10-3; TRBD1 agrees at 7 bases. The length of the CDR3 is 15 residues. Germline V gene data show CDR1 as ENHRY and CDR2 as SYGVKD. V gave up 5 bases and J gave up 6 bases; unmatched junction bases: 9. The CDR3 here is CAISRQGRSAGELFF. CDR3 DNA: TGTGCCATCAGTCGACAGGGCCGATCCGCCGGGGAGCTGTTTTTT.

The rearrangement joins TRBV20-1 to TRBJ2-7; 9 bases match TRBD1. Germline V lookup: CDR1 DFQATT, CDR2 SNEGSKA (reference sequence). The CDR3 sequence is 13 residues long. Trimming cost V 6 bases and J 6 bases; bases outside gene matches: 9. The CDR3 region has the DNA TGCAGTGCCAGTCCGGGACAGGGCTTCGAGCAGTACTTC. Residues: CSASPGQGFEQYF.

Notes on this clonotype: Sequence at one end of the junction differs from germline and may be a read error. The V and J genes are TRBV5-1 and TRBJ2-3, with D possibly being TRBD1 (5 bases). Per germline, CDR1 SGHRS and CDR2 YFSETQ. This CDR3 is 13 amino acids long. The CDR3 here is CASSLDISDAQYF. The CDR3 DNA follows: TGTGCCAGCAGCTTGGACATCTCAGATGCGCAGTATTTT.

The genes are TRBV9 and TRBJ1-4; 8 bases agree with TRBD1. Germline CDR1 reads SGDLS; CDR2 reads YYNGEE. CDR3 length equals 15 residues. V lost 4 bases to trimming and J lost 7 bases; unmatched junction nucleotides: 9. The DNA of the CDR3 is TGTGCCAGCAGCATCTCAGGGGGCTTCGGTGAAAAACTGTTTTTT. It codes for CASSISGGFGEKLFF.

This clonotype was picked up many times. The chain employs TRBV4-1 and TRBJ2-1; D is undetermined. V was cut by 1 base and J by 6 bases, with 4 bases left in between. Germline values: CDR1 MGHRA, CDR2 YSYEKL. CDR3 size: 12 residues. CDR3 loop: CASSQGANEQFF. DNA for the CDR3: TGCGCCAGCAGCCAAGGAGCCAATGAGCAGTTCTTC.